Listed below are T cell receptor beta chains from one sample, sequenced in a study of shared clonotypes between healthy human individuals. TCRdb's table, derived via immunoSEQ multiplex PCR, lists solely in-frame clones and lacks some. The sample contains fewer than 600,000 clones, roughly 79% of which appear only once. The specimen was PBMCs. The receptors stem from a woman aged 40 to 50 in good health. Some clones in this sample may be carry-over from other donors' samples. CDR3s include the opening cysteine and the closing phenylalanine or tryptophan. Each record gives: V gene, CDR3 length, CDR3 protein.

TRBV30,14,CAWSVSKSTDTQYF
TRBV28,12,CASSFRAETQYF
TRBV4-1,17,CASSPGATLSGQETQYF
TRBV30,11,CAWSSSYEQYF
TRBV27,14,CASSLSGGNTEAFF
TRBV10-2,13,CASSSQANYGYTF
TRBV2,14,CASSAPIAYNEQFF
TRBV7-2,12,CASRLNQETQYF
TRBV30,18,CAWSVSPGTQFRLYGYTF
TRBV18,12,CASSSDTGELFF
TRBV6-5,13,CASTKGESYEQYF
TRBV18,15,CASSPDAQGAYEQYF
TRBV19,14,CASSIGAGGETQYF
TRBV6-5,11,CASSYWGEQFF
TRBV6-1,15,CASRIGTAGVGEQYF
TRBV6-6,15,CASSYSRTTEGGYTF
TRBV28,16,CASFDEGARSTGELFF
TRBV18,16,CASSPPGRGTYNEQFF
TRBV6-1,18,CASSGLFGTGGHQETQYF
TRBV28,16,CASSGVTGKEVETQYF
TRBV2,15,CASSEQDGSNQPQHF
TRBV19,17,CASSIEFGRQANYGYTF
TRBV28,12,CASSLPGQPQHF
TRBV6-4,14,CASSVDSGANVLTF
TRBV18,14,CASSLSGTNNEQFF
TRBV6-1,15,CASSVMTGAQETQYF
TRBV5-1,13,CASSPGTEEKLFF
TRBV5-1,15,CASSSTSGRTGELFF
TRBV5-1,16,CASSRLDRGANEKLFF
TRBV18,14,CASSKAGTLYEQYF
TRBV11-2,13,CASSNQGGETQYF
TRBV2,16,CASRVEVTQAYNEQFF
TRBV19,15,CASSMGSHSNQPQHF
TRBV9,14,CASSLGLAKETQYF
TRBV6-6,15,CASSYSRIQQETQYF
TRBV11-1,14,CASNPGTGASEQYF
TRBV10-3,13,CATLFESDYGYTF
TRBV19,17,CASSTGETGLPRTEAFF
TRBV11-1,15,CASSSNQGYQETQYF